This T cell receptor beta chain was profiled in a study of cytomegalovirus exposure and HLA in healthy donors. Study-level points and caveats: Across donors, most TCRs were seen rarely, yet some public ones were widespread. High sensitivity and specificity were reportedly achieved when the classifier diagnosed cytomegalovirus status. CMV antigen specificity was confirmed in vitro for a few CMV-associated chains.

It was the roughly 110-subject validation cohort, separate from the approximately 680-subject first cohort, to which the donors belonged. With regard to this clone: The antigen is unknown.

TCRdb's copy holds only in-frame clones and misses some; the assay was immunoSEQ multiplex PCR. The profile shows 75,000 to 85,000 clones, just over 90% of them singletons. From germline, CDR1 is SQVTM and CDR2 ANQGSEA. This CDR3 has 15 residues. The V segment lost 7 bases and the J segment 0 bases; nucleotides outside the gene matches: 9. The sequence was obtained from a man under 40 in good health and CMV-seronegative. Sequenced material: PBMCs. The rearrangement links TRBV29-1 to TRBJ2-3; 8 bases fit TRBD2. The CDR3 nucleotides are TGCAGCGCCCGAACGAGCGGGAGTAGCACAGATACGCAGTATTTT. Translated, it gives CSARTSGSSTDTQYF.